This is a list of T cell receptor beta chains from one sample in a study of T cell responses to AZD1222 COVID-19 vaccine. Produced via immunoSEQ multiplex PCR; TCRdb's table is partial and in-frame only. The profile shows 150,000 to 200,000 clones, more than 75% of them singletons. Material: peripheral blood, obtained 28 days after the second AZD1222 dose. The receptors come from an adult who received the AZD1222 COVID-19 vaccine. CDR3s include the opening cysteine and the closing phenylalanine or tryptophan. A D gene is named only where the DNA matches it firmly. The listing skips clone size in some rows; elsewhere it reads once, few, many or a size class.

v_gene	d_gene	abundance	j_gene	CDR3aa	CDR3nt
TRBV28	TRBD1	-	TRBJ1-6	CASARGRNSPLHF	TGTGCCAGCGCCAGGGGGCGAAATTCACCCCTCCACTTT
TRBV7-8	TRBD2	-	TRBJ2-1	CASSRTLAGEFYNEQFF	TGTGCCAGCAGCCGCACCCTAGCGGGAGAATTCTACAATGAGCAGTTCTTC
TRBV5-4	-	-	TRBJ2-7	CASSPGGESYEQYF	TGTGCCAGCAGCCCGGGCGGGGAATCCTACGAGCAGTACTTC
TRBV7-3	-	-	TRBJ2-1	CASSLSRQSEQFF	TGTGCCAGCAGCTTAAGCAGGCAGAGTGAGCAGTTCTTC
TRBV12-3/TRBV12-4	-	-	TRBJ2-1	CASSLYNEQFF	TGTGCCAGCAGTCTCTACAATGAGCAGTTCTTC
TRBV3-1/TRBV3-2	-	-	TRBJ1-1	CASSPHDMNTEAFF	TGTGCCAGCAGCCCACACGATATGAACACTGAAGCTTTCTTT
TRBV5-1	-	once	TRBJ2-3	CASSLGQNTDTQYF	TGCGCCAGCAGCTTGGGCCAAAACACAGATACGCAGTATTTT
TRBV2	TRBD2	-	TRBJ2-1	CASSPQTTSGSEQFF	TGTGCCAGCAGCCCACAAACGACTAGCGGGAGTGAGCAGTTCTTC
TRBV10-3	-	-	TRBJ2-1	CAIRDPGDGVYNEQFF	TGTGCCATCAGGGACCCCGGGGATGGGGTCTACAATGAGCAGTTCTTC
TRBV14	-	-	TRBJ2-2	CASSQARVTGELFF	TGTGCCAGCAGCCAAGCGAGGGTGACCGGGGAGCTGTTTTTT
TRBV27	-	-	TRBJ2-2	CASSGVITGELFF	TGTGCCAGCAGTGGGGTTATCACCGGGGAGCTGTTTTTT
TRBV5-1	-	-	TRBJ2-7	CASSMGPIYEQYF	TGCGCCAGCAGCATGGGCCCAATTTACGAGCAGTACTTC
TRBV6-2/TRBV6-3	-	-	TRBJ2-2	CASSYGNTGRLFF	TGTGCCAGCAGTTACGGGAACACCGGGCGGCTGTTTTTT
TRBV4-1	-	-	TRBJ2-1	CASSPEGTVNEQFF	TGCGCCAGCAGCCCGGAGGGGACCGTCAATGAGCAGTTCTTC
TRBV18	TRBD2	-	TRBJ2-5	CASSPERGGQETQYF	TGTGCCAGCTCACCAGAGCGGGGGGGACAAGAGACCCAGTACTTC
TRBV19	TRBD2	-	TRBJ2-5	CASSLNSGSRGETQYF	TGTGCCAGTAGCCTTAATAGCGGGAGTAGAGGAGAGACCCAGTACTTC
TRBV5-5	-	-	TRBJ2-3	CASSLEGLVPDTQYF	TGTGCCAGCAGCTTGGAGGGCCTCGTCCCAGATACGCAGTATTTT
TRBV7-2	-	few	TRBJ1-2	CASSLSPSRGYTF	TGTGCCAGCAGCTTATCTCCCTCTAGGGGCTACACCTTC
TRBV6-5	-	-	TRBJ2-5	CASSTFSAAQETQYF	TGTGCCAGCAGTACCTTTTCAGCGGCCCAAGAGACCCAGTACTTC
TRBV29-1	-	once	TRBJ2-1	CSVERSMYEQFF	TGCAGCGTTGAAAGGAGTATGTATGAGCAGTTCTTC
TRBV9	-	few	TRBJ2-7	CASSAKVGEVEQYF	TGTGCCAGCAGCGCCAAGGTTGGGGAGGTGGAGCAGTACTTC
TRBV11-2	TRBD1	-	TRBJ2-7	CASSPGQGGYEQYF	TGTGCCAGCAGCCCCGGACAGGGGGGTTACGAGCAGTACTTC
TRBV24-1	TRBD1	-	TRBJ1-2	CATGTASNYGYTF	TGTGCCACCGGGACAGCATCTAACTATGGCTACACCTTC
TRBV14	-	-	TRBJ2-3	CASSWDSPTRDTQYF	TGTGCCAGCAGTTGGGACTCCCCAACTAGGGATACGCAGTATTTT